The 22 T cell receptor beta chains given below trace back to one sample, sequenced in a study of OX40 agonist ivuxolimab in advanced cancers. Libraries were made using the immunoSEQ multiplex PCR assay. What TCRdb holds here is the immuneACCESS table cut down to in-frame rearrangements. Part of the clones is not present; checked against another copy, under half of the missing clones reflect an unresolved V gene, and the others are unexplained. This sample gives over 70,000 clones in total; about nine tenths of them show up just once. Clones ranked in the top ten supply around 0.34% of the sample. The specimen was CD4+ or CD8+ T cells sorted from blood, collected in a trial of the OX40 agonist ivuxolimab. All receptors derive from an adult with an advanced solid tumor such as melanoma, head and neck, liver or kidney cancer.

J is TRBJ2-2 and V is TRBV6-6; possible D gene TRBD2, 5 bases. Germline V lookup: CDR1 MNHNY, CDR2 SVGAGI (reference sequence). Trimming stripped 10 bases from V and 0 bases from J, with 9 bases between. CDR3 length equals 13 residues. CDR3 in amino acids: CANRGSNTGELFF. The CDR3 DNA sequence: TGTGCCAACCGGGGTTCGAACACCGGGGAGCTGTTTTTT.

The V call is TRBV28, the J call TRBJ1-3; D might be TRBD1 (6 bases). Trimming pared 2 bases from V and 0 bases from J, leaving 11 bases between. The CDR3 contains 16 residues. In germline, CDR1 is MDHEN, CDR2 SYDVKM. The chain's CDR3 is CASSLTGILSGNTIYF. The CDR3 bases are TGTGCCAGCAGTTTAACAGGGATCCTCTCTGGAAACACCATATATTTT.

The chain is built from TRBV7-2 and TRBJ1-2; the match to TRBD1 covers 8 bases. CDR3 size: 19 residues. Germline V lookup: CDR1 SGHTA, CDR2 FQGNSA. The J segment lost 0 bases and the V segment lost 5 bases, leaving 17 bases of the junction unmatched. CDR3 nucleotide sequence: TGTGCCAGCAGCCCGTTTTCGAACAGGGGGACGAGGGCTAACTATGGCTACACCTTC. The encoded protein is CASSPFSNRGTRANYGYTF.

The chain links TRBV5-1 to TRBJ1-4; D gene uncertain. This CDR3 contains 15 residues. Per germline, CDR1 SGHRS and CDR2 YFSETQ. Deletions cut 4 bases from V and 3 bases from J, with 13 bases between. For the CDR3, the DNA is TGCGCCAGCAGCCAGGACGGGATATCTAATGAAAAACTGTTTTTT. Its protein product is CASSQDGISNEKLFF.

The gene calls are TRBV6-1 and TRBJ2-7; TRBD2 is a possible D gene (5 bases). The germline CDR1 and CDR2 sequences are MNHNS and SASEGT. The CDR3 has 15 residues. The V end was cut by 6 bases, the J end by 0 bases, with 15 bases between. Written as DNA, the CDR3 is TGTGCCAGCAGGGGAGACATCGCGCCCTCCTACGAGCAGTACTTC. It encodes CASRGDIAPSYEQYF.

The rearrangement links TRBV5-4 to TRBJ2-5; 8 nucleotides line up with TRBD2. Per germline, CDR1 SGHNT and CDR2 YYREEE (reference sequence). The CDR3 contains 15 residues. Trimming at V came to 3 bases and at J to 5 bases, leaving 9 bases not matched to a gene. The CDR3 nucleotides read TGTGCCAGCAGCTCCTTAGCGGGAAATTCGGAGACCCAGTACTTC. Its protein product is CASSSLAGNSETQYF. The entire variable domain, with the rest obtained from reference TRBV5-4 and TRBJ2-5, is as follows: ETGVTQSPTHLIKTRGQQVTLRCSSQSGHNTVSWYQQALGQGPQFIFQYYREEENGRGNFPPRFSGLQFPNYSSELNVNALELDDSALYLCASSSLAGNSETQYFGPGTRLLVL.

J is TRBJ2-2 and V is TRBV4-3, with unresolved D. V lost 0 bases and J 2 bases, leaving 10 bases between the germline ends. The germline V gene has CDR1 LGHNA and CDR2 YSLEER. This CDR3 is built from 16 residues. In DNA form, the CDR3 reads TGCGCCAGCAGCCAAGATGCGGCGTTCAACACCGGGGAGCTGTTTTTT. Amino acids: CASSQDAAFNTGELFF.

V usage is TRBV27 and J usage is TRBJ1-5; D uncertain. CDR1 and CDR2 (germline): MNHEY, SMNVEV (reference sequence). V lost 3 bases, J lost 0 bases, and 9 bases lay in between. This CDR3 is built from 15 residues. CDR3 in amino acids: CASSLYGNSNQPQHF. DNA of the CDR3: TGTGCCAGCAGTTTGTACGGGAATAGCAATCAGCCCCAGCATTTT.

This chain joins TRBV6-1 and TRBJ2-2; the match to TRBD1 covers 7 bases. The CDR3 has 14 residues. Germline V gives CDR1 MNHNS, CDR2 SASEGT. DNA of the CDR3: TGTGCGACGCAGGGGGTCGCGAACACCGGGGAGCTGTTTTTT. Protein sequence: CATQGVANTGELFF.

CDR3: CASSLVAGELFF. The CDR3 DNA follows: TGTGCCAGCAGCTTGGTGGCCGGGGAGCTGTTTTTT. The V and J genes are TRBV5-6 and TRBJ2-2; D not certain. Germline values: CDR1 SGHDT, CDR2 YYEEEE. The CDR3 loop spans 12 amino acids. The V end was cut by 0 bases, the J end by 6 bases, with 3 bases between.

In its sample, this clone was seen once. V usage is TRBV6-5 and J usage is TRBJ2-1, with 11 bases fitting TRBD2. V shed 5 bases, J shed 6 bases, and the junction held 6 bases outside the gene matches. The CDR3 contains 15 residues. Looked up from germline, CDR1 is MNHEY and CDR2 is SVGAGI. CDR3: CASSQTSGGFNEQFF. The CDR3 DNA reads as TGTGCCAGCAGTCAAACTAGCGGGGGTTTCAATGAGCAGTTCTTC.

This clone was counted a few times. V and J are TRBV10-3 and TRBJ2-7; the D is unclear. Trimming removed 8 bases at V and 5 bases at J, with 10 bases between. The CDR3 is made up of 11 amino acids. CDR1 and CDR2 (germline): ENHRY, SYGVKD. The CDR3 nucleotides are TGTGCCATCCGTGGCCCCCACGAGCAGTACTTC. This sequence encodes CAIRGPHEQYF.

The chain links TRBV5-4 to TRBJ2-1; D uncertain. V was clipped by 0 bases and J by 1 base, with 5 bases between them. From germline, CDR1 is SGHNT and CDR2 YYREEE (reference sequence). The CDR3 has 14 residues. The CDR3, as DNA: TGTGCCAGCAGCTTGGGAGGTTCCTACAATGAGCAGTTCTTC. Protein sequence: CASSLGGSYNEQFF.

This clone was observed a handful of times. This rearrangement joins TRBV7-8 to TRBJ1-5, with D tentatively TRBD1 (5 bases). Germline V gene lookup returns CDR1 SGHVS and CDR2 FQNEAQ. The V end was cut by 0 bases, the J end by 2 bases, with 11 bases between. The CDR3 length is 16 residues. DNA of the CDR3: TGTGCCAGCAGCTTAGCCCCATGGGGGGGCAATCAGCCCCAGCATTTT. Translation: CASSLAPWGGNQPQHF.

The rearrangement joins TRBV19 to TRBJ1-5; D call uncertain. The length of the CDR3 is 15 residues. The germline V and J ends were trimmed by 4 bases and 0 bases, with 10 bases remaining between them. Germline lookup yields CDR1 LNHDA and CDR2 SQIVND (reference sequence). The DNA for the CDR3 is TGTGCCAGTAGTAGGAACAGTGGTAGCAATCAGCCCCAGCATTTT. Translated, it gives CASSRNSGSNQPQHF.

The chain uses TRBV6-5 and TRBJ2-3; possibly TRBD2 for D (5 bases). V lost 1 base to trimming and J lost 0 bases, with 11 bases between them. This CDR3 spans 16 amino acids. The germline V gene encodes CDR1 MNHEY and CDR2 SVGAGI. In nucleotides, the CDR3 is TGTGCCAGCAGTTACTTAGCGTACTCTAGCACAGATACGCAGTATTTT. It specifies CASSYLAYSSTDTQYF.

The V gene is TRBV30, the J gene TRBJ1-3, with D unresolved. This CDR3 is 13 amino acids long. The V end was cut by 0 bases, the J end by 2 bases, with 5 bases between. The germline CDR1 and CDR2 sequences are GTSNPN and SVGIG (reference sequence). CDR3 loop: CAWSVKTGNTIYF. In nucleotides, the CDR3 is TGTGCCTGGAGTGTAAAGACTGGAAACACCATATATTTT. Filled out from reference TRBV30 and TRBJ1-3, the complete variable domain reads SQTIHQWPATLVQPVGSPLSLECTVEGTSNPNLYWYRQAAGRGLQLLFYSVGIGQISSEVPQNLSASRPQDRQFILSSKKLLLSDSGFYLCAWSVKTGNTIYFGEGSWLTVV.

J is TRBJ1-5 and V is TRBV6-5, with unresolved D. The CDR3 is 13 residues long. Germline V gene lookup returns CDR1 MNHEY and CDR2 SVGAGI. Trimming cost V 5 bases and J 3 bases, with 8 bases left between them. CDR3 protein: CASSLRFNQPQHF. In nucleotides, the CDR3 is TGTGCCAGCAGTCTACGGTTCAATCAGCCCCAGCATTTT.

This clone came up once. The J gene is TRBJ2-2, the V gene TRBV7-8; TRBD2 aligns across 8 bases. The CDR3 sequence is 15 residues long. Germline V gene sequence: CDR1 SGHVS, CDR2 FQNEAQ. The V segment lost 1 base and the J segment 6 bases; nucleotides outside the gene matches: 4. The DNA of the CDR3 is TGTGCCAGCAGCTTAGTCGCGGGAGGTTCCGGGGAGCTGTTTTTT. This codes for CASSLVAGGSGELFF.

V usage is TRBV5-1 and J usage is TRBJ2-3, with a tentative D call TRBD1 (6 bases). Looked up from germline, CDR1 is SGHRS and CDR2 is YFSETQ. V dropped 0 bases and J dropped 0 bases, with 8 bases sitting between them. The CDR3 has 15 amino acids. CDR3 sequence: CASSLAGQSTDTQYF. Here the CDR3 DNA reads TGCGCCAGCAGCTTGGCCGGACAGAGCACAGATACGCAGTATTTT.

The chain recombines TRBV7-6 with TRBJ2-1; D uncertain. Germline CDR1 reads SGHVS; CDR2 reads FNYEAQ. The ends were cut back, 3 bases at V and 7 bases at J, with 7 bases in the middle. The CDR3 runs to 12 residues. The CDR3 sequence: CASSFLGNEQFF. The DNA for the CDR3 is TGTGCCAGCAGCTTTCTGGGGAATGAGCAGTTCTTC.

This sequence joins TRBV10-3 and TRBJ2-7; the match to TRBD1 covers 9 bases. With V trimmed by 2 bases and J by 6 bases, 5 bases remained unmatched. Germline V gives CDR1 ENHRY, CDR2 SYGVKD. The CDR3 loop spans 14 amino acids. CDR3 loop: CAISEARDRVEQYF. CDR3 nucleotides: TGTGCCATCAGTGAGGCCAGGGACAGGGTCGAGCAGTACTTC.